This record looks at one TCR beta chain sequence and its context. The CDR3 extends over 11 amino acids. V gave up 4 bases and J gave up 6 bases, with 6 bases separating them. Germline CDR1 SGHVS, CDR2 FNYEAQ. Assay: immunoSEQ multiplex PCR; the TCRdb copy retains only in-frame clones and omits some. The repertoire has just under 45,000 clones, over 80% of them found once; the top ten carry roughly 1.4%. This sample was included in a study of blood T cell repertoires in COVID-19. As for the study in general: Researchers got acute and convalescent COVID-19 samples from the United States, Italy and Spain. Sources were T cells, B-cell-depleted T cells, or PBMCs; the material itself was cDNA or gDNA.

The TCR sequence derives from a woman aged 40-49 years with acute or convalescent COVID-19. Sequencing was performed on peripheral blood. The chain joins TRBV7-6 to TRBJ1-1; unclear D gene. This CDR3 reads CASSSVSEAFF. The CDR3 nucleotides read TGTGCCAGCAGCTCCGTCTCTGAAGCTTTCTTT.